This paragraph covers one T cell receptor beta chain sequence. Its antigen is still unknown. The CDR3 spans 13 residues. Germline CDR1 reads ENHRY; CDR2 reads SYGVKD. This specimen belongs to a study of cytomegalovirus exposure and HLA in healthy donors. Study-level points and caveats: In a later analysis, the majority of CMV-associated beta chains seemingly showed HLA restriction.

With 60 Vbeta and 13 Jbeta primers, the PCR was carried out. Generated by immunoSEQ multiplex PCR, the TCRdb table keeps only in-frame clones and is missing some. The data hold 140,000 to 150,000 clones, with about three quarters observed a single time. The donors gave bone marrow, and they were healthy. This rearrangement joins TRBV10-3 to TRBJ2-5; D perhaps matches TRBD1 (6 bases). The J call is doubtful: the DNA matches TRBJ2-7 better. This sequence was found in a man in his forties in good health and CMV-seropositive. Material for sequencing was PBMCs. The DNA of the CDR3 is TGTGCCACCATGGGGGCAGGCTCCTACGAGCAGTACTTC. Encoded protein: CATMGAGSYEQYF.